The entry below gives a single T cell receptor beta chain sequence along with its context. Its antigen is as yet unknown. The study made its TRB cDNA libraries by 5' RACE, adding UMI labels. TCRdb reprocessed the 5' RACE reads and keeps a single row for each CDR3 protein, giving no DNA. Its listing shows about 98,000 distinct CDR3 sequences. This record comes from a study of CXCR3-negative and CXCR3-positive naive CD8 T cells. General study results and limits: Naive cells that were CXCR3-negative or CXCR3-positive used TRBV-TRBJ genes alike, while memory cells diverged. Naive subsets did not differ in surface CD5, and the authors estimated TCR strength using properties of the TRB CDR3. Comparably high diversity marked both naive subsets, whereas memory CD8+ cells had much lower diversity. Greater hydrophobicity was found in TRB CDR3s of CXCR3-positive naive cells than of CXCR3-negative naive cells.

Naive cells were sorted as CD45RO-, CCR7+, CD27+ and CD95-. Sequenced input: naive CXCR3+ CD8+ T cells from blood. Subset specified: CD45RO-CCR7+CD27+CD95- naive CD8+ T cells expressing CXCR3 (TNR3+). This clonotype originated in a human donor in good health. Some clones in this sample may be carry-over from other donors' samples.

This CDR3 is CASSLLGIHYEQYF. The V gene is TRBV28, the J gene TRBJ2-7. The CDR3 loop spans 14 amino acids. Germline CDR1 reads MDHEN; CDR2 reads SYDVKM.